This T cell receptor (beta chain) was retrieved from a study of cytomegalovirus exposure and HLA in healthy donors. This PCR relied on a set of 60 Vbeta primers and 13 Jbeta primers. Sequencing used immunoSEQ multiplex PCR; TCRdb keeps in-frame clones, though not all of them. Here the sample spans about 89,000 clones, around 67% being singletons. Donors counted as nominally healthy when sampled, yet unrecorded immune exposures were likely. This clone appeared a single time. The CDR3 is 14 amino acids. Germline V CDR1 and CDR2: MNHNY, SVGAGI (reference sequence). Trimming took 7 bases from V and 4 from J, leaving 15 bases between them.

This chain links TRBV6-6 with TRBJ2-3; tentative D call: TRBD1 (5 bases). The sequence derives from a male donor in good health and CMV-seronegative. Sequencing was carried out using PBMCs. Here the CDR3 reads CASTDTGGADTQYF. CDR3 DNA: TGTGCCAGCACCGATACAGGCGGCGCAGATACGCAGTATTTT.